This record looks at one T cell receptor beta chain sequence and its context. Its antigen is currently unknown. This entry comes from a study of T cell responses to AZD1222 COVID-19 vaccine. Clones were sequenced by immunoSEQ multiplex PCR, and TCRdb holds only the in-frame ones, with some missing. The data hold 150,000 or so clones, with less than 95% observed a single time. CDR3 length equals 15 residues. CDR1 and CDR2 (germline): MGHDK, SYGVNS. Unmatched junction bases numbered 6, after V lost 8 bases and J lost 6 bases. Study observations and caveats: Seropositive at baseline were only a handful of AZD1222 recipients. Unmutated variant regions reportedly attract nearly half of all spike-specific TCRs.

The rearrangement links TRBV25-1 to TRBJ2-2; TRBD2 matches at 13 bases. The starting material was peripheral blood, obtained on day 0 of AZD1222 vaccination. The TCR comes from an adult in good health. The CDR3 protein is CASSGLAGMAGELFF. Written as DNA, the CDR3 is TGTGCCAGCTCGGGACTAGCGGGAATGGCCGGGGAGCTGTTTTTT.